This T cell receptor (beta chain) was documented in a study of T cells in Graves' hyperthyroidism and ophthalmopathy. This CDR3 region has 14 residues. Trimming left V 3 bases short and J 2 bases short, with 12 bases between. Per germline, CDR1 SGDLS and CDR2 YYNGEE. The CDR3 regions of TCR beta were amplified from RNA transcripts. Primed by the HTBI set, a first-round RT-PCR was run on the TCR CDR3. MiXCR, applied by TCRdb to the multiplex PCR reads, yields one record per CDR3 protein. The sample includes a few hundred thousand distinct CDR3 sequences, approximately 15% seen only once; the top ten take approximately 7.5%.

The chain links TRBV9 to TRBJ2-7; D is perhaps TRBD1 (7 bases). The sequence came from a woman between 18 and 30 years old with Graves' hyperthyroidism. The sequencing sample was made of blood. The CDR3 DNA sequence: TGTGCCAGCAGCGCGACAGGGAGGCCCTACGAGCAGTACTTC. Translation gives CASSATGRPYEQYF.